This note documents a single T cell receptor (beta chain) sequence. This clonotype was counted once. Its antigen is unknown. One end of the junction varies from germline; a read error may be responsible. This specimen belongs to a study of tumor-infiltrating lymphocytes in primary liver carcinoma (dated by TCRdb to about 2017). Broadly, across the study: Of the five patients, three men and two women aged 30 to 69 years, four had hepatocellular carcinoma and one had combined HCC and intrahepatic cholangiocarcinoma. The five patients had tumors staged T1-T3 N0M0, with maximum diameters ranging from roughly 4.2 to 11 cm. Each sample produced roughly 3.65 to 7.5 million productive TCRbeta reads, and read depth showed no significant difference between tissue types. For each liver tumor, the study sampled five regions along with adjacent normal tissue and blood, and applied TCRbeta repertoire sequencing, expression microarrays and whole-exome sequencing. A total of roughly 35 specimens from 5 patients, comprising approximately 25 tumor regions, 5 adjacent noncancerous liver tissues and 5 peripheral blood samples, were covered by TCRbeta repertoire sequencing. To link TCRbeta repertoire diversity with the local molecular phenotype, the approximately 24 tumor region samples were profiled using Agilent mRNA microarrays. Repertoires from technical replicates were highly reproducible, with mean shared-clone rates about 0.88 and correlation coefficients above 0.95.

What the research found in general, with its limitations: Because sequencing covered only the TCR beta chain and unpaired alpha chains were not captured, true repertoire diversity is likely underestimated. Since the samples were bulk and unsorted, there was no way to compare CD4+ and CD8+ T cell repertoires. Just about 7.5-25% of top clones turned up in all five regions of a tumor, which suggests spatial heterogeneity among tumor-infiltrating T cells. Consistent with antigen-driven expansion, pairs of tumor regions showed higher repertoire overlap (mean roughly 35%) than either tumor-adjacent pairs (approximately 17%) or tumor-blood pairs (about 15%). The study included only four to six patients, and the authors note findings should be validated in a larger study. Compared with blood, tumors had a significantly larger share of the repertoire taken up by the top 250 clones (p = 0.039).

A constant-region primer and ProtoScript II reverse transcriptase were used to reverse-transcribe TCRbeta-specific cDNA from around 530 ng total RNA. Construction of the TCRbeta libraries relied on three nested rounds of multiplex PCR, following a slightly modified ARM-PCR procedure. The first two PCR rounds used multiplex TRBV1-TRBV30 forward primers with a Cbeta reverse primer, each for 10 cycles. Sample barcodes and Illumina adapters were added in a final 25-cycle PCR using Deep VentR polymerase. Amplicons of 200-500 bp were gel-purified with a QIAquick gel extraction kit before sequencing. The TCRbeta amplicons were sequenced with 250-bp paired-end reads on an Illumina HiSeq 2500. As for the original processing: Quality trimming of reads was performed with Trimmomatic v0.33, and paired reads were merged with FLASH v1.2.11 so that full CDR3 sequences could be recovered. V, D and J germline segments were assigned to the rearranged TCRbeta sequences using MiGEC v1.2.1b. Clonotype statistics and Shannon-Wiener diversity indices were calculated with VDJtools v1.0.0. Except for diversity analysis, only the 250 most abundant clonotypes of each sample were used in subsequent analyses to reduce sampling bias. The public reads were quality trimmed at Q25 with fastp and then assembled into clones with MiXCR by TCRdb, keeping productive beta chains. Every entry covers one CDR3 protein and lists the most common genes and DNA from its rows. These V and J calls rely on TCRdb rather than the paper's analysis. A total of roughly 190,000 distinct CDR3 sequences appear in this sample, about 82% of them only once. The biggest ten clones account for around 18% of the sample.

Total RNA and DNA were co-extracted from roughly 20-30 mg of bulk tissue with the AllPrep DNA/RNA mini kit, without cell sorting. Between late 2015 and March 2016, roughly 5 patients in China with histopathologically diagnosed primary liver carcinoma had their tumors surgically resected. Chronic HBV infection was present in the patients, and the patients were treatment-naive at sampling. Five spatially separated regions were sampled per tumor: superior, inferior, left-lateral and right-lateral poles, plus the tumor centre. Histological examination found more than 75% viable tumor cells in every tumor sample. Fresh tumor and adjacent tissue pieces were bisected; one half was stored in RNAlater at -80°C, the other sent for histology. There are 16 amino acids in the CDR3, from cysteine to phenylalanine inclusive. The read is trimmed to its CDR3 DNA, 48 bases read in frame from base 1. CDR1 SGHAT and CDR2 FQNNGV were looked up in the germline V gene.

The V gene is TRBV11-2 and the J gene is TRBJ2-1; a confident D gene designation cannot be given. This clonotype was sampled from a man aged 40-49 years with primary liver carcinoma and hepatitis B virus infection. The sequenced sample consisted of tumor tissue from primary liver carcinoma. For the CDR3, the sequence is CASNPLRRSSYSERFF. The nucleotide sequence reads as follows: TGTGCCAGCAACCCGCTTCGGCGGAGCTCCTACAGTGAGCGGTTCTTC.